The rows below give T cell receptor beta chains drawn from one sample of a study of T-cell reconstitution after alpha-beta-depleted transplantation in children. In TCRdb, the PCR reads were re-called with MiXCR into one record per CDR3 protein. The data hold 600,000 to 800,000 distinct CDR3 sequences, with around 12% observed a single time. The starting material was PBMCs, obtained before TCRalphabeta/CD19-depleted stem cell transplant. Source of these receptors: a girl aged 2-10 years with congenital amegakaryocytic thrombocytopenia, due to receive a stem cell transplant. Each CDR3 is given with its conserved first and last residue. The D gene is left open where the match is weak. Size is omitted from some rows. Given values are once, few, many or a class for expanded clones.

D	V	J	size	DNA	CDR3
-	TRBV7-8	TRBJ2-1	-	TGTGCCAGCAGCCCCCGTACTAGCACTTTTTACAATGAGCAGTTCTTC	CASSPRTSTFYNEQFF
TRBD2	TRBV20-1	TRBJ2-7	few	TGCAGTGCTACAGCGGGAGGGCCTCGCCGGGAGCAGTACTTC	CSATAGGPRREQYF
-	TRBV5-6	TRBJ2-1	many	TGTGCCAGCACCCCCAGAGTCGCCGCGTACAATGAGCAGTTCTTC	CASTPRVAAYNEQFF
-	TRBV7-9	TRBJ1-4	many	TGTGCCAGCAGCTTAGGGGACACAGATGAAAAACTGTTTTTT	CASSLGDTDEKLFF
TRBD1	TRBV28	TRBJ2-5	few	TGTGCCAGCAGTCCCCTGGGGACAGATCAAGAGACCCAGTACTTC	CASSPLGTDQETQYF
-	TRBV16	TRBJ1-1	-	TGTGCCAGCAGCCACCCATTGGGGAGGGCCAACACTGAAGCTTTCTTT	CASSHPLGRANTEAFF
-	TRBV28	TRBJ2-1	many	TGTGCCAGCAGAGAGGTTAGCTCCTACAATGAGCAGTTCTTC	CASREVSSYNEQFF
-	TRBV5-5	TRBJ1-1	many	TGTGCCAGCAGCTTTGCGCAGAGGGACACTGAAGCTTTCTTT	CASSFAQRDTEAFF
-	TRBV6-1	TRBJ2-3	many	TGTGCCACATCGGACTTTCTCACAGATACGCAGTATTTT	CATSDFLTDTQYF
-	TRBV6-2/TRBV6-3	TRBJ2-4	-	TGTGCCAGCAGTTTTCGGGGCGGGGACAAAAACATTCAGTACTTC	CASSFRGGDKNIQYF
-	TRBV20-1	TRBJ2-7	-	TGCAGTGCTCCGGGGGAGTTAGCCTCCTACGAGCAGTACTTC	CSAPGELASYEQYF
-	TRBV20-1	TRBJ2-6	many	TGCAGTGCTAGAGAAACAAGGAGTTCTGGGGCCAACGTCCTGACTTTC	CSARETRSSGANVLTF
TRBD1	TRBV5-1	TRBJ2-3	many	TGCGCCAGCAGCGTACTGACAGGGGTCATCGATACGCAGTATTTT	CASSVLTGVIDTQYF